A single sample is the source of the 23 T cell receptor beta chains below, sequenced in a study of blood T cells in healthy people across ages. PCR was performed a second time for about 7 to 12 cycles using a sample-barcoded 5' primer and a J-beta primer mix. TCRdb independently ran MiXCR on the 5' RACE reads; one entry per CDR3 protein. Here the sample spans 600,000 to 1,000,000 distinct CDR3 sequences, around a quarter being singletons. The same specimen was also included in a second study, on T cells of mothers and their children.

The specimen was blood. All receptors derive from a boy under 18 in good health.

DNA of the CDR3: TGTGCCAGCAGCCAAAACAGGGGGAACACTGAAGCTTTCTTT. Protein product: CASSQNRGNTEAFF. The chain has TRBV7-3 and TRBJ1-1; 7 bases are shared with TRBD1. CDR1 SGHTA and CDR2 FQGTGA come from the germline V gene. The CDR3 totals 14 residues. V shed 5 bases and J 1 base; nucleotides not matched to a gene: 4.

CDR3 bases: TGTGCCAGCAGCTTAGCCAAGGACGGCAACTATGGCTACACCTTC. It specifies CASSLAKDGNYGYTF. The rearrangement joins TRBV7-9 to TRBJ1-2; D is unresolved. Trimming took 0 bases from V and 2 from J, leaving 10 bases between them. The CDR3 is made up of 15 amino acids. Germline V gene lookup returns CDR1 SEHNR and CDR2 FQNEAQ (reference sequence).

This clonotype was observed a handful of times. The chain joins TRBV28 to TRBJ2-1; no firm D call. Germline V CDR1 and CDR2: MDHEN, SYDVKM. Deletions cut 1 base from V and 6 bases from J, with 10 bases between. This CDR3 spans 14 amino acids. The CDR3 sequence: CASSLLFSPNEQFF. As DNA, the CDR3 is TGTGCCAGCAGTTTATTGTTCAGTCCCAATGAGCAGTTCTTC.

This clonotype was counted only a few times. The chain joins TRBV5-1 to TRBJ2-1, with TRBD1 identical over 11 bases. The V gene's germline CDR1 is SGHRS and CDR2 YFSETQ. V was clipped by 0 bases and J by 7 bases; unmatched bases: 9. The length of the CDR3 is 17 residues. The CDR3: CASSLGTGTGGPNEQFF. The CDR3 nucleotides read TGCGCCAGCAGCTTGGGGACCGGGACAGGGGGTCCGAATGAGCAGTTCTTC.

The V gene is TRBV18, the J gene TRBJ2-5, with D unresolved. The CDR3 loop spans 14 amino acids. V dropped 0 bases and J dropped 1 base, with 6 bases sitting between them. Germline V gene sequence: CDR1 KGHSH, CDR2 LQKENI. The CDR3 DNA follows: TGTGCCAGCTCACCACCAGTCCTCCAAGAGACCCAGTACTTC. It is translated as CASSPPVLQETQYF.

The chain employs TRBV7-9 and TRBJ1-2; no clear D. This CDR3 comprises 14 residues. The germline V gene encodes CDR1 SEHNR and CDR2 FQNEAQ (reference sequence). V lost 7 bases and J 3 bases, leaving 15 bases between the germline ends. The CDR3 sequence: CASTLGPTDYGYTF. As DNA, the CDR3 is TGTGCCAGCACCCTAGGCCCGACTGACTATGGCTACACCTTC.

The chain employs TRBV20-1 and TRBJ1-6; tentative D call: TRBD1 (6 bases). The ends were cut back, 4 bases at V and 6 bases at J, with 28 bases in the middle. Germline CDR1 is DFQATT and CDR2 is SNEGSKA (reference sequence). This CDR3 region has 19 residues. CDR3 DNA: TGCAGTGCTATAAGGGGTGGGGCAGGGACACTTCCTCGTAATTCACCCCTCCACTTT. It codes for CSAIRGGAGTLPRNSPLHF.

The rearrangement uses TRBV7-2 and TRBJ1-6, with D possibly being TRBD1 (5 bases). V was clipped by 8 bases and J by 9 bases, with 17 bases between them. From germline, CDR1 is SGHTA and CDR2 FQGNSA. The CDR3 is 14 residues long. Here the CDR3 DNA reads TGTGCCAGCGTCGGGGGAATGACGATTTCACCCCTCCACTTT. It translates to CASVGGMTISPLHF.

The chain couples TRBV7-9 to TRBJ2-1; no clear D gene. This CDR3 comprises 16 residues. V dropped 1 base and J dropped 0 bases, with 10 bases sitting between them. In germline, CDR1 is SEHNR, CDR2 FQNEAQ (reference sequence). The CDR3 loop reads CASSLEVGISYNEQFF. CDR3 nucleotide sequence: TGTGCCAGCAGCTTAGAGGTAGGGATCTCCTACAATGAGCAGTTCTTC.

This chain uses TRBV6-5 with TRBJ1-6; TRBD1 agrees at 9 bases. V lost 0 bases, J lost 5 bases, and 14 bases stayed unmatched. CDR3 size: 20 residues. Germline V gene lookup returns CDR1 MNHEY and CDR2 SVGAGI. The DNA of the CDR3 is TGTGCCAGCAGTTACTCGAGGGGGACAGGGAGGTTCGGTGATAATTCACCCCTCCACTTT. It translates to CASSYSRGTGRFGDNSPLHF.

In this sample, this clonotype turned up a few times. This chain uses TRBV7-9 with TRBJ2-7; possible D gene TRBD2, 5 bases. CDR1 SEHNR and CDR2 FQNEAQ come from the germline V gene (reference sequence). This CDR3 spans 15 amino acids. Trimming took 5 bases from V and 5 from J, leaving 19 bases between them. In DNA form, the CDR3 reads TGTGCCAGCAGCCCCCGTGGAGGTACGGTAGACGAGCAGTACTTC. Encoded protein: CASSPRGGTVDEQYF.

This clonotype was found a few times. The rearrangement uses TRBV7-6 and TRBJ2-7; D remains ambiguous. The CDR3 is made up of 14 amino acids. Trimming took off 1 base at V and 2 bases at J, with 9 bases between the two ends. CDR1 is SGHVS and CDR2 is FNYEAQ in the germline V gene. CDR3 amino acids: CASSLVSVPYEQYF. CDR3 nucleotides: TGTGCCAGCAGCTTAGTTTCGGTCCCCTACGAGCAGTACTTC.

The chain joins TRBV4-3 to TRBJ2-5; the D gene is possibly TRBD2 (6 bases). Trimming cost V 5 bases and J 1 base, with 11 bases left between them. Per germline, CDR1 LGHNA and CDR2 YSLEER. CDR3 size: 14 residues. CDR3 amino acids: CASSGVEGQETQYF. CDR3 nucleotides: TGCGCCAGCAGCGGGGTGGAGGGCCAAGAGACCCAGTACTTC.

Note on this clonotype: The junction departs from the called germline gene at one end, perhaps through a read error. The chain employs TRBV20-1 and TRBJ2-5; 7 bases map to TRBD2. The germline V gene encodes CDR1 DFQATT and CDR2 SNEGSKA (reference sequence). The CDR3 consists of 13 residues. CDR3 DNA: TGCAGTGCTAGGGATCCAGGCGGGAGTAGGGAGTTCTTC. This translates into CSARDPGGSREFF.

This clonotype was picked up one time. The CDR3 region is CASSLQGLAGVHNEQFF. CDR3 bases: TGTGCCAGCAGTTTGCAGGGACTAGCGGGAGTCCACAATGAGCAGTTCTTC. The genes are TRBV28 and TRBJ2-1; TRBD2 aligns across 14 bases. Germline V lookup: CDR1 MDHEN, CDR2 SYDVKM. This CDR3 comprises 17 residues. J lost 5 bases, V lost 3 bases, and 6 bases had no gene match.

The gene calls are TRBV29-1 and TRBJ1-1, with 8 bases identical to TRBD1. The trim removed 7 bases at V and 1 base at J, leaving 11 bases unmatched. Germline CDR1 and CDR2: SQVTM and ANQGSEA. The CDR3 loop spans 15 amino acids. This CDR3 is CSAATGVVRNTEAFF. DNA for the CDR3: TGCAGCGCCGCGACAGGGGTTGTTCGGAACACTGAAGCTTTCTTT.

V usage is TRBV28 and J usage is TRBJ1-6; no definite D call. This CDR3 contains 15 residues. The germline CDR1 and CDR2 sequences are MDHEN and SYDVKM. V was shortened by 7 bases and J by 7 bases, with 17 bases between the two germline ends. The CDR3 sequence is CASNLWAGGNSPLHF. The CDR3 DNA reads as TGTGCCAGCAACCTCTGGGCAGGAGGGAATTCACCCCTCCACTTT.

This clonotype was detected only a few times. The chain combines TRBV7-9 with TRBJ2-1; D might be TRBD1 or TRBD2, each matching 6 bases. Germline CDR1 SEHNR, CDR2 FQNEAQ (reference sequence). The CDR3 consists of 18 residues. Trimming left V 5 bases short and J 1 base short, with 21 bases between. The DNA of the CDR3 is TGTGCCAGCAGCCCCCAGGGGTGGGGGGTTGTGTCCTACAATGAGCAGTTCTTC. The encoded protein is CASSPQGWGVVSYNEQFF.

This rearrangement joins TRBV19 to TRBJ2-6; TRBD1 matches at 7 bases. Trimming at V came to 3 bases and at J to 1 base, leaving 0 bases not matched to a gene. CDR3 length equals 15 residues. CDR1 is LNHDA and CDR2 is SQIVND in the germline V gene (reference sequence). Here the CDR3 DNA reads TGTGCCAGTAGTATGACAGGGTCTGGGGCCAACGTCCTGACTTTC. Encoded protein: CASSMTGSGANVLTF.

The chain links TRBV12-3 or TRBV12-4 to TRBJ2-4, with 7 bases matching TRBD1. The V segment lost 7 bases and the J segment 3 bases; nucleotides outside the gene matches: 3. The CDR3 is 13 amino acids. CDR3 DNA sequence: TGTGCCAGCACAGACAGGGTCAAAAACATTCAGTACTTC. Translation: CASTDRVKNIQYF.

The chain recombines TRBV29-1 with TRBJ2-7; TRBD2 matches 7 bases. CDR1 is SQVTM, CDR2 ANQGSEA, per germline. The CDR3 contains 14 residues. Losses at the gene ends were 3 bases for V and 0 bases for J; bases not matched to a gene: 5. CDR3 in DNA: TGCAGCGTTGAGGGCGGGAGAGACTCCTACGAGCAGTACTTC. Its protein is CSVEGGRDSYEQYF.

This clonotype was counted only a few times. The chain uses TRBV20-1 and TRBJ1-6; 9 bases are shared with TRBD1. Germline V lookup: CDR1 DFQATT, CDR2 SNEGSKA (reference sequence). The V gene end was trimmed by 4 bases and the J gene end by 6 bases; junction bases not matched to a gene: 7. This CDR3 is 15 amino acids long. The CDR3 DNA follows: TGCAGTGCTAACGCCCGACAGGGGGGTAATTCACCCCTCCACTTT. This gives the protein CSANARQGGNSPLHF.

CDR3 amino acids: CASSYSGSHGYTF. The CDR3 DNA sequence: TGTGCCAGCAGTTACTCGGGCAGCCATGGCTACACCTTC. The chain joins TRBV6-5 to TRBJ1-2; D unresolved. V was pared by 0 bases and J by 6 bases, with 8 bases between. CDR1 and CDR2 (germline): MNHEY, SVGAGI. The CDR3 contains 13 residues.